These 16 T cell receptor beta chains originate from one sample sequenced in a study of spatial heterogeneity in lung cancer. Findings of the study overall: How many expanded intratumoral alpha and beta TCRs were present tracked the tumor mutation count, which was a count of nonsynonymous mutations.

Their antigens are not known. This sample's time point: sample taken at primary tumor resection. TCRdb used MiXCR to reprocess the 5' RACE reads, holding one entry per CDR3 protein. This sample has about 3,500 distinct CDR3 sequences, with approximately 16% found just once. This sample comprised lung tumor tissue, obtained at surgery. The source of these receptors is a female donor with early-stage non-small cell lung cancer.

This clonotype is deemed medium-sized. The chain couples TRBV19 to TRBJ2-1, with 7 bases that match TRBD1. Germline assignment: CDR1 LNHDA and CDR2 SQIVND (reference sequence). After removal of 3 bases from V and 8 bases from J, the junction contained 7 bases not matched to a gene. This CDR3 is built from 14 residues. Here the CDR3 reads CASSIRQGFDEQFF. The CDR3 DNA reads as TGTGCCAGTAGTATTCGACAGGGCTTCGATGAGCAGTTCTTC. Supplemented by reference TRBV19 and TRBJ2-1, the full variable domain reads DGGITQSPKYLFRKEGQNVTLSCEQNLNHDAMYWYRQDPGQGLRLIYYSQIVNDFQKGDIAEGYSVSREKKESFPLTVTSAQKNPTAFYLCASSIRQGFDEQFFGPGTRLTVL.

This clonotype is medium-sized by share. The genes are TRBV6-6 and TRBJ1-1; D possibly corresponds to TRBD1 (6 bases). This CDR3 has 13 amino acids. From germline, CDR1 is MNHNY and CDR2 SVGAGI (reference sequence). The ends were cut back, 2 bases at V and 5 bases at J, with 9 bases in the middle. DNA for the CDR3: TGTGCCAGCAGTTACAGGGGGGGGACTGAAGCTTTCTTT. Protein: CASSYRGGTEAFF.

This clonotype was picked up one time. The J gene is TRBJ2-3, the V gene TRBV12-3 or TRBV12-4; no reliable D call. V dropped 6 bases and J dropped 7 bases, with 17 bases sitting between them. The CDR3 runs 14 residues. The CDR3 DNA reads TGTGCCAGCAGCGCAAGGGTGGAGTACCATACGCAGTATTTT. It codes for CASSARVEYHTQYF.

Ten or more counts support this clonotype. This chain links TRBV28 with TRBJ2-5, with D perhaps matching TRBD1 (6 bases). CDR1 is MDHEN, CDR2 SYDVKM, per germline. Trimming took 4 bases from V and 4 from J, leaving 22 bases between them. This CDR3 contains 17 residues. CDR3 DNA: TGTGCCAGCAGTTCCTTCCTACAGGGTCCTAGGGGAGAGACCCAGTACTTC. This encodes CASSSFLQGPRGETQYF.

This clonotype was recorded at least ten times. V usage is TRBV4-1 and J usage is TRBJ1-2, with TRBD1 identical over 7 bases. CDR1 and CDR2 from the germline V gene are MGHRA and YSYEKL. The CDR3 extends over 15 amino acids. J was trimmed by 0 bases and V by 1 base; bases with no gene match: 2. Here the CDR3 DNA reads TGCGCCAGCAGCCAAGGGGACAGAGCTAACTATGGCTACACCTTC. Protein: CASSQGDRANYGYTF.

The chain couples TRBV3-1 to TRBJ2-7; 13 nucleotides align to TRBD2. Per germline, CDR1 LGHDT and CDR2 YNNKEL (reference sequence). The CDR3 length is 15 residues. Trimming removed 2 bases from V and 3 bases from J; junction bases left unmatched: 1. CDR3 amino acids: CASSQRTSGSYEQYF. DNA for the CDR3: TGTGCCAGCAGCCAACGGACTAGCGGGAGCTACGAGCAGTACTTC.

This clonotype is large within its sample. The chain carries TRBV5-1 and TRBJ2-6; no clear D. Germline values: CDR1 SGHRS, CDR2 YFSETQ. This CDR3 has 16 amino acids. V was clipped by 1 base and J by 0 bases, with 8 bases between them. The CDR3 is CASSLLVDSGANVLTF. CDR3 nucleotides: TGCGCCAGCAGCTTGTTGGTCGACTCTGGGGCCAACGTCCTGACTTTC.

This clonotype is medium-sized (0.01 to 0.1%) within its sample. V is TRBV6-6 and J is TRBJ1-5, with a tentative D call TRBD1 (5 bases). CDR1 and CDR2 (germline): MNHNY, SVGAGI (reference sequence). CDR3 length: 15 amino acids. V gave up 2 bases and J gave up 1 base, with 9 bases separating them. CDR3 DNA: TGTGCCAGCAGTTACGGGGGGGTGAGCAATCAGCCCCAGCATTTT. Translation: CASSYGGVSNQPQHF.

This clonotype is medium-sized in the sample. V usage is TRBV9 and J usage is TRBJ2-5, with 11 positions matching TRBD2. Looked up from germline, CDR1 is SGDLS and CDR2 is YYNGEE. Trimming removed 3 bases from V and 4 bases from J; junction bases left unmatched: 2. The CDR3 spans 14 residues. CDR3 DNA sequence: TGTGCCAGCAGCGGACTAGCGGGGCCAGAGACCCAGTACTTC. It translates to CASSGLAGPETQYF.

The V call is TRBV20-1, the J call TRBJ2-7, with 9 positions matching TRBD1. Germline V gene lookup returns CDR1 DFQATT and CDR2 SNEGSKA (reference sequence). This CDR3 has 15 residues. V lost 7 bases and J lost 4; bases outside the gene matches: 14. CDR3 protein: CSVREDRGLSYEQYF. The DNA of the CDR3 is TGCAGTGTAAGGGAGGACAGGGGTCTATCGTACGAGCAGTACTTC.

About this clonotype: Since the CDR3 does not end with the conserved phenylalanine or tryptophan, this likely comes from a read error. The chain joins TRBV6-5 to TRBJ2-3, with TRBD2 as a possible D gene (5 bases). Germline V CDR1 and CDR2: MNHEY, SVGAGI. The CDR3 is made up of 14 amino acids. The ends were cut back, 2 bases at V and 0 bases at J, with 6 bases in the middle. CDR3 loop: CASSYLASTDTQYS. CDR3 nucleotides: TGTGCCAGCAGTTACCTAGCTAGCACAGATACGCAGTATTCT.

This clonotype was seen a handful of times. The chain uses TRBV6-5 and TRBJ1-2; 8 bases are a match to TRBD1. Germline trimming cut 6 bases from V and 8 bases from J; bases unmatched to any gene: 8. Germline V gives CDR1 MNHEY, CDR2 SVGAGI. CDR3 length: 13 residues. DNA for the CDR3: TGTGCCAGCAGGACAGGGGACTCCTACGGCTACACCTTC. Translation gives CASRTGDSYGYTF.

In its sample, this clonotype is medium-sized. This chain connects TRBV12-3 or TRBV12-4 to TRBJ1-1; no clear D gene. This CDR3 is 12 amino acids long. V dropped 1 base and J dropped 6 bases, with 6 bases sitting between them. This chain's CDR3 is CASSLGPSEAFF. CDR3 sequence (DNA): TGTGCCAGCAGTTTAGGCCCTTCTGAAGCTTTCTTT.

This clonotype has ten or more counts. The chain recombines TRBV5-1 with TRBJ1-4, with D maybe TRBD1 (5 bases). The CDR3 spans 14 residues. Trimming cost V 0 bases and J 2 bases, with 5 bases left between them. From germline, CDR1 is SGHRS and CDR2 YFSETQ. The CDR3 DNA reads TGCGCCAGCAGCTTGGGACAGACTAATGAAAAACTGTTTTTT. Its translation is CASSLGQTNEKLFF.

By frequency in the sample, this clonotype is medium-sized (0.01 to 0.1%). The chain uses TRBV12-3 or TRBV12-4 and TRBJ2-1, with no clear D. V shed 8 bases and J shed 4 bases, with 6 bases lying between them. This CDR3 is 11 amino acids long. CDR3 in DNA: TGTGCCAGCCGTTATTACAATGAGCAGTTCTTC. Translating it yields CASRYYNEQFF.

The table lists this clonotype with many counts. CDR3 amino acids: CASPPGGGRTEAFF. Written as DNA, the CDR3 is TGTGCCAGCCCCCCCGGCGGGGGGAGGACTGAAGCTTTCTTT. J is TRBJ1-1 and V is TRBV28, with D possibly matching TRBD1 (5 bases). This CDR3 comprises 14 residues. The germline V gene has CDR1 MDHEN and CDR2 SYDVKM. With 8 bases removed from V and 5 bases from J, the gap between germline ends came to 18 bases. Complete variable domain (other parts from reference TRBV28 and TRBJ1-1): DVKVTQSSRYLVKRTGEKVFLECVQDMDHENMFWYRQDPGLGLRLIYFSYDVKMKEKGDIPEGYSVSREKKERFSLILESASTNQTSMYLCASPPGGGRTEAFFGQGTRLTVV.